This T cell receptor beta chain is drawn from a study of cytomegalovirus exposure and HLA in healthy donors. Details on this clone: What it recognizes is unknown.

Findings and limits, study-wide: A later analysis found TCR association rates differed by HLA locus, highest for DRB1 and lowest for HLA-C. In most subjects, TCR beta sequences reportedly gave accurate predictions of HLA-A and HLA-B alleles. Researchers reported in a later analysis that a missense DCLRE1C variant was tied to TCR beta V- and J-gene trimming.

The PCR employed 60 Vbeta primers together with 13 Jbeta primers. Profiling relied on immunoSEQ multiplex PCR, and the TCRdb table lists in-frame clones only, not all of them. The sample has some 110,000 clones; 70% to 75% are singletons. The sequenced material came from PBMCs. The TCR was taken from a man in his forties in good health and CMV-seronegative.

This chain's CDR3 is CATSRMTGGIDIYEQYF. The CDR3 DNA follows: TGTGCCACCAGCAGAATGACAGGGGGCATCGATATCTACGAGCAGTACTTC. V gene TRBV15 combines with J gene TRBJ2-7, with 10 bases that match TRBD1. Germline V gene data show CDR1 as LNHNV and CDR2 as YYDKDF (reference sequence). V shed 2 bases, J shed 3 bases, and the junction held 10 bases outside the gene matches. This CDR3 comprises 17 residues.